This T cell receptor beta chain was captured by sequencing in a study of regulatory T cells in long-lasting Graves disease (dated by TCRdb to about 2021). Some background on the complete study: To count as having persistent Graves' disease, a patient had to have received antithyroid drug treatment for over 5 years with TSH receptor autoantibodies remaining persistently positive. The study was registered as a clinical trial and conducted in China. On average, persistent Graves' disease patients in the clinical cohort had been on antithyroid drugs for around ten years. TCR sequencing covered around 13 persistent and roughly 20 newly diagnosed Graves' disease patients, about 35 samples in total. Persistent Graves' disease patients were compared with newly diagnosed Graves' disease patients by peripheral blood TCR sequencing and RNA sequencing.

In light of the paper, this sample's time point label describes: persistent/refractory GD, antithyroid drugs over 5 years with positive TRAb. For both TCR sequencing and RNA sequencing, RNA was extracted from PBMCs using TRIzol. The diagnosis of Graves' disease followed American Thyroid Association guidelines. Patients for the study were recruited at an endocrinology department in Xi'an, China. Each patient gave approximately 9.7 milliliters of peripheral blood, collected in an EDTA anticoagulant tube. Ficoll Paque Plus density gradient separation was used to isolate PBMCs, and no further T cell sorting was performed. RNA quality was checked with an Agilent 2100 Bioanalyzer and agarose gel, and concentration with a NanoDrop 2000. Summary of the overall study and its limitations: Only the TCR beta chain was sequenced and analyzed. A larger number of public clonotypes was shared among persistent patients (about 2,700) than among newly diagnosed patients (around 880). Preferential use of TRBV28, TRBJ1-2 and TRBJ2-5 was observed in persistent disease, whereas TRBV20-1 and TRBJ2-1 were favored in newly diagnosed disease. As a limitation, the authors acknowledged that the small sample size may reduce accuracy. The study examined only peripheral blood because the primary lesion, thyroid tissue, could not be accessed. Compared with newly diagnosed patients, patients with persistent Graves' disease had lower TCR Shannon entropy and fewer highly expanded clones, which suggests clonal expansion.

Library prep was done by multiplex PCR. Sequencing was performed on an Illumina HiSeq 4000. TCR beta libraries were built with iRepertoire HTBI primers and Arm-PCR amplification of CDR3 regions. PCR products were gel purified before sequencing. The paper's data handling went like this. Across samples, some 62 TRBV and over 11 TRBJ segments were identified and used for gene usage analysis of CDR3 amino acid clonotypes. COPE and FqMerger were used to merge the filtered high-quality paired reads into contigs. BLAST was used to align contigs to IMGT TRBV, TRBD and TRBJ reference genes, and CDR3 was defined according to IMGT. Any clonotype with a frequency above 0.1% was classified as a highly expanded clone. Shannon entropy served as the measure of repertoire diversity, while the Gini coefficient captured V-J evenness. A clonotype found in more than one individual was treated as public. TCRdb reran the public reads through fastp at Q25 and MiXCR, keeping productive beta chains. Rows are combined by CDR3 protein, so each entry shows the most common genes and DNA. TCRdb's processing, not the authors', yielded these V and J calls. For this sample there are roughly 490,000 distinct CDR3 sequences; about 22% appear just once. The ten largest clones capture about an eighth of the sample.

This clonotype came up once. No antigen is known for it. No base quality values were provided; no much bigger clone lies one nucleotide off. A single read makes a weak case. Including cysteine and phenylalanine, the CDR3 has 16 amino acids. The DNA shown is the 48-base CDR3, in frame from base 1. V is cut back by 1 base and J by 4 bases, with 8 bases in the junction unmatched. The chain is made from TRBV12-3 or TRBV12-4 and TRBJ2-3, and TRBD1 aligns with 7 junction nucleotides. The sequence derives from a female donor with Graves disease. The sample was peripheral blood mononuclear cells (PBMCs), taken when the disease was refractory, from a patient treated with antithyroid drugs. The CDR3 region has the sequence CASSLGGQGVADTQYF. The nucleotide sequence reads as follows: TGTGCCAGCAGTTTAGGGGGGCAGGGGGTTGCAGATACGCAGTATTTT.